This T cell receptor (beta chain) appears in the sequencing data of a study of blood T cells in healthy people across ages (dated by TCRdb to the mid-2010s). General notes on the study: In model experiments, roughly one uniquely barcoded TCR beta cDNA molecule per two T cells was captured by template switching. The study measured age-related changes in TCR beta repertoire diversity using deep sequencing normalized with unique cDNA molecular identifiers. Four age groups were formed from the donors: young (average 16 years), middle-aged (around 39), aged (about 62) and long-lived (less than 85). Using the same blood draw, the study looked at two additional independent replicas of 1 million unique cDNA reads for two donors, one aged 18 to 29 and the other aged 80 or older. What the research found in general, with its limitations: As age increased, observed TCR beta diversity per million T cells dropped in a roughly linear way, and a significant reduction was already evident by age 40. Because the CMV infection status of the donors was unknown, age-related changes in expanded clonotypes may potentially have been confounded. There was a strong correlation between observed TCR beta diversity and the percentage of naive T cells measured by flow cytometry. Estimates of total diversity from one million sequenced T cells were regarded as lower bounds and underestimates. Compared with the aged group, the long-lived group had more naive CD4+ T cells, fewer expanded clones and increased TCR diversity, suggesting age selection. Conclusive comparison of naive and antigen-experienced compartments was prevented by the profiling of bulk unsorted PBMCs.

The donors were under 40 Caucasian individuals from Russia, aged 6 to 90 years, who were systemically healthy. Each donor gave 8 to 10 milliliters of peripheral blood, drawn into EDTA-treated Vacutainer tubes. Ficoll-Paque density-gradient centrifugation was used to isolate PBMCs, with at least 6.5 million obtained per sample. Trizol reagent was used to extract total RNA from the PBMCs, yielding at least 6 micrograms per sample. For every donor, an aliquot of PBMCs went through flow cytometry to measure the percentages of naive CD45RAhigh/CD27high T cells. This clonotype has just a few counts. This clone's antigen is unknown. It has no much larger one-base neighbor in the sample; base qualities were not kept. CDR1 SEHNR and CDR2 FQNEAQ were looked up in the germline V gene (reference sequence). Trimming at the junction amounts to 3 bases on V and 13 bases on J, and the germline ends lie 24 bases apart. The CDR3 goes from the cysteine to the phenylalanine over 15 residues. Only the CDR3 DNA stays, 45 bases, in frame from base 1.

The library was made by 5' RACE. TCRdb names Illumina HiSeq 2500 as the instrument used. A second 7 to 11 cycle PCR used a sample-barcoded 5' primer and a J-beta primer mix. A template-switch 5' adaptor carrying 12 random nucleotides introduced a unique molecular identifier onto each TCR beta cDNA molecule. Each sample yielded at least 3 million CDR3-containing paired-end reads. First-strand cDNA synthesis was performed from all RNA using the Mint cDNA synthesis kit, with priming by a TRBC-specific oligonucleotide. Following uracil-DNA glycosylase treatment, a first 18-cycle PCR with universal primers M1SS and BC2_uni_R was performed on all cDNA. Under the source paper's analysis protocol: For normalization, 1 million high-quality reads were randomly selected from each sample, with every read carrying a distinct molecular identifier. Reads sharing molecular identifiers were discarded rather than binned into consensus sequences. MiTCR, with a Q25 quality threshold and the strictest error-elimination algorithm, was used for CDR3 identification, clonotype clustering and error correction. A nonparametric unseen species model with Euler transformation was used to estimate a lower bound on total TCR beta diversity. TCRdb reworked the public reads: Q25 trimming with fastp, MiXCR clone assembly, productive beta chains retained. Each CDR3 protein appears once, grouped with its most common genes and DNA. TCRdb, not the original authors, processed these V and J calls. The sample table contains more than 900,000 distinct CDR3 sequences; only one count was recorded for 25% of them. The ten largest clonotypes hold about 0.8% of the sample.

The same sample was also used in a study of T cells of mothers and their children. In that second paper, the authors write: Donors were nine systemically healthy Caucasian individuals: three mothers and their six children. cDNA synthesis used all of the extracted RNA, with 1.5 ug of RNA in each 15 ul reaction. In the second PCR, the M1S primer introduced both the sample barcodes and 2-4 random nucleotides. Each mother yielded over 9 million TCR beta CDR3 reads and each child 2.5 million to 3 million reads. Thymic selection similarly shapes TCR recombination output in related and unrelated pairs, with minor effect from inherited differences. Related mother-child pairs always showed normalized repertoire overlap that was slightly higher than in unrelated mother-child pairs, though the difference was never significant. With a sensitivity of approximately 100 clones per million clonotypes, no persistent microchimeric T cell clones were detected. In the study, deep NGS was used to compare the TCR beta repertoires of mothers and children, and features distinguishing related mother-child pairs from unrelated individuals were sought. On average, the children were approximately 11 +/- 4 years old, while the mothers were around 42 +/- 4 years old. After adapter ligation with NEBNext reagents, the libraries were sequenced on Illumina HiSeq 2000 with 100+100 nt paired-end reads. To prevent cross-contamination, the mother and child libraries were prepared one month apart and sequenced in separate runs. Each donor had between about 500,000 and 2,100,000 distinct TCR beta clonotypes identified. Naive TCR beta clonotypes were estimated from low-frequency clonotypes matched to each donor's FACS-determined naive share, without sorting.

The source of this sequence is a girl aged 2-15 years in good health. Sequencing input: blood. The chain joins TRBV7-9 to TRBJ2-5; the D gene cannot be resolved reliably. The CDR3 region: CASSLDQVPHGSLYF. The DNA sequence follows: TGTGCCAGCAGCTTGGATCAGGTTCCCCATGGTAGTCTGTACTTC.